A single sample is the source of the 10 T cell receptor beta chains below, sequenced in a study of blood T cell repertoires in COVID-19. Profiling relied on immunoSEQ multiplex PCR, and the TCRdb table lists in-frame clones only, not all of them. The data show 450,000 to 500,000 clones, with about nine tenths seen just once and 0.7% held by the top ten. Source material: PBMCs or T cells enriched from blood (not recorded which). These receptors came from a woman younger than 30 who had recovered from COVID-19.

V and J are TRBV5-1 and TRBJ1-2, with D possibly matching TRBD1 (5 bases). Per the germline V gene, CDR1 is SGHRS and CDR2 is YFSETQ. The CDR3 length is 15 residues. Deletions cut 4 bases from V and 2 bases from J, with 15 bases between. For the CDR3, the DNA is TGCGCCAGCAGCCCCGGGGGGGGGACGAACTATGGCTACACCTTC. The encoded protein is CASSPGGGTNYGYTF.

CDR3 amino acids: CASSLELAGALTDTQYF. The CDR3 DNA reads as TGTGCCAGCAGCTTGGAACTAGCGGGGGCCCTCACTGATACGCAGTATTTT. The chain is built from TRBV5-6 and TRBJ2-3, with 11 bases matching TRBD2. V trimming: 0 bases; J trimming: 6 bases; junction bases outside the gene matches: 9. The CDR3 sequence is 17 residues long. Germline CDR1 reads SGHDT; CDR2 reads YYEEEE.

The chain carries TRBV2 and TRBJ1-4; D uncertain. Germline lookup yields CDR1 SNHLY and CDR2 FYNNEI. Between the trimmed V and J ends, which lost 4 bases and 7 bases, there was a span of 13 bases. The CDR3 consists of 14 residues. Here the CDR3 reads CASSVGTEGEKLFF. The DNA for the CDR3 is TGTGCCAGCAGTGTAGGAACAGAGGGTGAAAAACTGTTTTTT.

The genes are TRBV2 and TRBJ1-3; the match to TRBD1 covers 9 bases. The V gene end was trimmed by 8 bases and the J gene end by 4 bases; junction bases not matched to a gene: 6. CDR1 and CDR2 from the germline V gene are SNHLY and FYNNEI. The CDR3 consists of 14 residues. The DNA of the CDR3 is TGTGCCAGCCTGTCAGGACAGGGGGGAAACACCATATATTTT. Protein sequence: CASLSGQGGNTIYF.

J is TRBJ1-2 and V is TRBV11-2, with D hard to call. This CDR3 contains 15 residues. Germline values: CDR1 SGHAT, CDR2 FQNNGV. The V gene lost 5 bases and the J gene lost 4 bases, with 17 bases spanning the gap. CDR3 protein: CASSPAHGGTYGYTF. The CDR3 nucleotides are TGTGCCAGCAGCCCCGCCCACGGCGGAACCTATGGCTACACCTTC.

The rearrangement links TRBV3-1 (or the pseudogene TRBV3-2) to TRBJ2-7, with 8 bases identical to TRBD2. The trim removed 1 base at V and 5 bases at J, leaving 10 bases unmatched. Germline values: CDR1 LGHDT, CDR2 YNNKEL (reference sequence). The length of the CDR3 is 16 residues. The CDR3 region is CASSQGRGAQHNEQYF. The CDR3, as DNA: TGTGCCAGCAGCCAAGGGCGGGGGGCGCAGCATAACGAGCAGTACTTC.

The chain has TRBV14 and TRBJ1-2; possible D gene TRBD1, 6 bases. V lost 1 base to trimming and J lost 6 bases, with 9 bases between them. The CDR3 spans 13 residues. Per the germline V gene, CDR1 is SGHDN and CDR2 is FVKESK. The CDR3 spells CASSQGTADGYTF. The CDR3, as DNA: TGTGCCAGCAGCCAAGGGACAGCGGATGGCTACACCTTC.

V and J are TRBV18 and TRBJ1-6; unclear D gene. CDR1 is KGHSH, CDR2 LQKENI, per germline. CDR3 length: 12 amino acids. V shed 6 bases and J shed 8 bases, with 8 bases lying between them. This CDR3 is CASSSEDSPLHF. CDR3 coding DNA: TGTGCCAGCTCCTCGGAGGATTCACCCCTCCACTTT.

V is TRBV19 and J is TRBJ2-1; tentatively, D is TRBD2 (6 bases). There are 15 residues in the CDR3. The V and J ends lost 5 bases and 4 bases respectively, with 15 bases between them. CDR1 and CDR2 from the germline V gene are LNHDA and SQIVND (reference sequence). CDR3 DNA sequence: TGTGCCAGTAGTCTCACGGGGGTTTCGTACAATGAGCAGTTCTTC. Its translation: CASSLTGVSYNEQFF.

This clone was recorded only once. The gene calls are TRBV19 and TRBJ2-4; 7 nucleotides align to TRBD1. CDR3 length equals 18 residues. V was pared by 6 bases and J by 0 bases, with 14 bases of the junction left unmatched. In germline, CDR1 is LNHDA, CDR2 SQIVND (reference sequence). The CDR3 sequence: CASSTGLPGQPAKNIQYF. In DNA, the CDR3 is TGTGCCAGTAGCACGGGCCTCCCGGGACAGCCAGCCAAAAACATTCAGTACTTC.